This T cell receptor (beta chain) comes out of a study of shared clonotypes between healthy human individuals. Study-wide results and caveats: Sampling covered nothing but blood. Tissue TCR repertoires likely differ from those found in blood.

V lost 0 bases and J lost 2; bases outside the gene matches: 4. There are 15 residues in the CDR3. Germline V gene lookup returns CDR1 SGHRS and CDR2 YFSETQ. Data came from immunoSEQ multiplex PCR; TCRdb stores just in-frame clones and leaves some out. The sample includes about 320,000 clones, around 86% of them seen just once. For this clone: Its antigen remains unidentified.

Sequencing was done on a sample of memory CD8+ T cells sorted from blood. The subset denotes: CD45RO+ cells pooled with CCR7-negative TemRA cells. The receptor comes from a man aged 18 to 30 in good health. The chain employs TRBV5-1 and TRBJ2-5; TRBD2 matches at 7 bases. CDR3 bases: TGCGCCAGCAGCTTGGCCCCTAGCGGACAAGAGACCCAGTACTTC. This sequence encodes CASSLAPSGQETQYF. Complete variable domain (other parts from reference TRBV5-1 and TRBJ2-5): KAGVTQTPRYLIKTRGQQVTLSCSPISGHRSVSWYQQTPGQGLQFLFEYFSETQRNKGNFPGRFSGRQFSNSRSEMNVSTLELGDSALYLCASSLAPSGQETQYFGPGTRLLVL.